The clone carrying this T cell receptor beta chain has more than one count but fewer than ten. What it binds is unknown. With 4 bases clipped from V and 4 bases from J, the junction kept 6 bases outside the gene matches. This CDR3 contains 15 residues. The germline V gene encodes CDR1 SGHDT and CDR2 YYEEEE. As to time point: before natalizumab initiation. Prior interferon beta treatment was universal, and the PML patients were all female. This sample is part of a study of multiple sclerosis patients with progressive multifocal leukoencephalopathy. Study-wide results and caveats: Before and during natalizumab, the clones expanded at PML already existed.

Here immunoSEQ multiplex PCR was the method, and the copy in TCRdb shows in-frame clones only, minus some. The sample gives roughly 28,000 clones, around 90% of which show up once; 1.1% is in the top ten. J is TRBJ2-1 and V is TRBV5-6, with 9 bases that match TRBD1. The sample consisted of PBMCs. The receptor was isolated from a human donor with multiple sclerosis. DNA of the CDR3: TGTGCCAGCAGCAAACGGGACAGGGTTTACAATGAGCAGTTCTTC. Translated, it gives CASSKRDRVYNEQFF.